This T cell receptor (beta chain) was identified in a study of T-cell reconstitution after alpha-beta-depleted transplantation in children. The authors prepared the TCRbeta library with unique molecular identifiers. MiXCR was run by TCRdb on the PCR reads, yielding one entry per CDR3 protein. The table has almost 400,000 distinct CDR3 sequences, roughly 22% seen once. Only a few counts were recorded for this clonotype. Trimming shortened V by 1 base and J by 8 bases, and 4 bases separated the two germline ends. Germline V gene sequence: CDR1 MNHEY, CDR2 SVGAGI. The CDR3 is 11 residues long. This specimen consisted of PBMCs from the stem cell graft donor, obtained from the stem cell graft. This chain joins TRBV6-5 and TRBJ2-3; D is unclear. This TCR came from a human donor who donated a stem cell graft to a child with acute myeloid leukemia. CDR3 sequence: CASSYFGTQYF. The DNA of the CDR3 is TGTGCCAGCAGTTACTTCGGTACGCAGTATTTT.